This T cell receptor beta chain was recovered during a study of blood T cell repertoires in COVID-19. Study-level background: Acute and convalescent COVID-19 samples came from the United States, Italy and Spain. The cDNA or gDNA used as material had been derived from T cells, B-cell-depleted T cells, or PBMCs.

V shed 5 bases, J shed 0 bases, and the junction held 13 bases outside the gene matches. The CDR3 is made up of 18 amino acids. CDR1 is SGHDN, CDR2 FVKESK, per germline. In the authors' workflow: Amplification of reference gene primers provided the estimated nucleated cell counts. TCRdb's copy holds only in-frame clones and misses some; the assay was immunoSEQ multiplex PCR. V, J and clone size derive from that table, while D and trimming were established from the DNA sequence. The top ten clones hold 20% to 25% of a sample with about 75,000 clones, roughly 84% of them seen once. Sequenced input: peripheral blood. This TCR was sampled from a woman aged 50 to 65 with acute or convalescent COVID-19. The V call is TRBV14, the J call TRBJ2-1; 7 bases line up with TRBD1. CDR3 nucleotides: TGTGCCAGCAGCTATGCTGGACCGGGACAGAGCTCCTACAATGAGCAGTTCTTC. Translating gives CASSYAGPGQSSYNEQFF.